The present entry profiles one T cell receptor beta chain with its context. The data were taken from a study of blood T cell repertoires in COVID-19. Measured with immunoSEQ multiplex PCR; TCRdb has only the in-frame clones, and not every one. The sample carries over 450,000 clones, roughly 87% recorded once. The receptor's source is a man aged 18 to 30 with COVID-19, enrolled during active disease. Source material: peripheral blood.

The CDR3 region is CASSYDLASGSNEQFF. DNA of the CDR3: TGTGCCAGCAGTTACGATTTGGCTAGCGGGAGCAATGAGCAGTTCTTC. This chain joins TRBV6-5 and TRBJ2-1, with 10 bases that match TRBD2. The CDR3 covers 16 residues. CDR1 is MNHEY, CDR2 SVGAGI, per germline. V dropped 2 bases and J dropped 6; count of bases not matched to a gene: 7.